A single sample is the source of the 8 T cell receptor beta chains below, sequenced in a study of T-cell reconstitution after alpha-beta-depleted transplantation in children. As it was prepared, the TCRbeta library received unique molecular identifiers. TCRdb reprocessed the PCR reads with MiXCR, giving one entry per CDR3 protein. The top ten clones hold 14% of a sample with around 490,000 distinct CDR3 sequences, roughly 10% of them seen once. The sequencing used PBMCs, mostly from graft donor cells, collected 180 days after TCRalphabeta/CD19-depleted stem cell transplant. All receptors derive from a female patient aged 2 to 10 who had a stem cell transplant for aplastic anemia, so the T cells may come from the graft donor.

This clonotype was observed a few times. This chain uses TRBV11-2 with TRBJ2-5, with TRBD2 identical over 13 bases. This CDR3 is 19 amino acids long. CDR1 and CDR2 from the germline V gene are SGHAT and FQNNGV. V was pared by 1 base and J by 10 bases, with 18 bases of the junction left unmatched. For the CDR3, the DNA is TGTGCCAGCAGCTTAGTTCGGACTAGCGGGAGTGTATCCCAAGGGGTCCAGTACTTC. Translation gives CASSLVRTSGSVSQGVQYF.

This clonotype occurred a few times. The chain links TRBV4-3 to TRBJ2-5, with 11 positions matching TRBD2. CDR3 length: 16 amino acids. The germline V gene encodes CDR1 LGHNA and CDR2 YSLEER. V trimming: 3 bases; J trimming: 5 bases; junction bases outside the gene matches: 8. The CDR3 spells CASSHSTSGMEETQYF. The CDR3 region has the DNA TGCGCCAGCAGCCACTCGACTAGCGGGATGGAGGAGACCCAGTACTTC.

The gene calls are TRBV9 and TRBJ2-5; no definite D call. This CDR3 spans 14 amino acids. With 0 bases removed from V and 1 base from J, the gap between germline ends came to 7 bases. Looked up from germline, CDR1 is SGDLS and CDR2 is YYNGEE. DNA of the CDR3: TGTGCCAGCAGCGTAGTAGACACCCAAGAGACCCAGTACTTC. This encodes CASSVVDTQETQYF.

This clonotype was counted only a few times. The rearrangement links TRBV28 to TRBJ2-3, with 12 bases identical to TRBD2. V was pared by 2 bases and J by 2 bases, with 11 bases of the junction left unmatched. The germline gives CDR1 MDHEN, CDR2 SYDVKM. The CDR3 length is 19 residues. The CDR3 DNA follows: TGTGCCAGCAGTTTAGCGTCTAGCGGGAGGGCTGTGGCCACAGATACGCAGTATTTT. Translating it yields CASSLASSGRAVATDTQYF.

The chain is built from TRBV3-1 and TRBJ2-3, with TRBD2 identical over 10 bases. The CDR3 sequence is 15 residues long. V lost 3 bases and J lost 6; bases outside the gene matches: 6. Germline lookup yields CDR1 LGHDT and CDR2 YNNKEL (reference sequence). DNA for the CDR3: TGTGCCAGCAGCCAGAGCGGGGGGGCCTACGATACGCAGTATTTT. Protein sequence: CASSQSGGAYDTQYF.

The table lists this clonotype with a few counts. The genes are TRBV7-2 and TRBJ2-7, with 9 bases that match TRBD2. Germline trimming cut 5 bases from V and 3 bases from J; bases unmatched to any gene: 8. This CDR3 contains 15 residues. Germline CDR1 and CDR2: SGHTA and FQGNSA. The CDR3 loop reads CASSPRLAEIYEQYV. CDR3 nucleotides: TGTGCCAGCAGCCCCAGACTAGCGGAGATCTACGAGCAGTACGTC.

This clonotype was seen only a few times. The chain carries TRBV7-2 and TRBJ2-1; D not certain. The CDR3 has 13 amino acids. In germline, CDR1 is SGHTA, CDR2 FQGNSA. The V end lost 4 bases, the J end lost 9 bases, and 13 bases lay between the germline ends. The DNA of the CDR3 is TGTGCCAGCAGCTCTCACCGTGGGCTTGAGCAGTTCTTC. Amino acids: CASSSHRGLEQFF.

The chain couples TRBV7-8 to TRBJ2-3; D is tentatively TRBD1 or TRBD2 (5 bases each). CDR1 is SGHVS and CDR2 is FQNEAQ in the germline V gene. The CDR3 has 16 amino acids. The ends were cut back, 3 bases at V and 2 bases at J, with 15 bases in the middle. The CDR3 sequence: CASSFYGGGTTDTQYF. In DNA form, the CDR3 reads TGTGCCAGCAGCTTCTATGGGGGTGGTACCACAGATACGCAGTATTTT.